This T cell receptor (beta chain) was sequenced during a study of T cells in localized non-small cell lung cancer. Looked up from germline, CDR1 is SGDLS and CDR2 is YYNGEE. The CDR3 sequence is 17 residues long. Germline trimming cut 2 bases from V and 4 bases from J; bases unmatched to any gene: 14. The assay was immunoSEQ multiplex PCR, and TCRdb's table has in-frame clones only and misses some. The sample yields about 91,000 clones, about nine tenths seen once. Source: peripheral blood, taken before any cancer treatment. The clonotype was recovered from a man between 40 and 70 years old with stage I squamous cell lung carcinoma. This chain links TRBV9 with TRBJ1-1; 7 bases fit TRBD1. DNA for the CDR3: TGTGCCAGCAGCGTCCGGAGAGGGGGCGTTGGGAGCACTGAAGCTTTCTTT. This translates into CASSVRRGGVGSTEAFF.